Below, 24 T cell receptor beta chains from the same sample are listed, as sequenced in a study of graft-versus-host responses after intestinal transplantation. Clones were sequenced by immunoSEQ multiplex PCR, and TCRdb holds only the in-frame ones, with some missing. Here the sample spans about 70,000 clones, about 94% being singletons. The antigens for these receptors are not known. Sample: unstimulated CD8+ T cells sorted from spleen or lymph node cells, taken before intestinal transplant. The origin of the receptors is a human donor who received an intestinal transplant.

The CDR3 loop is CASSLRLAGELGETQYF. CDR3 nucleotides: TGTGCCAGCAGCTTAAGACTAGCGGGAGAGTTGGGGGAGACCCAGTACTTC. The V and J genes are TRBV13 and TRBJ2-5; 12 bases are a match to TRBD2. The CDR3 runs 17 residues. Germline V gives CDR1 PRHDT, CDR2 FYEKMQ (reference sequence). The trim removed 2 bases at V and 5 bases at J, leaving 9 bases unmatched.

The count of this clone is one. The rearrangement uses TRBV27 and TRBJ2-6; D may be TRBD1 (5 bases). Germline loops: CDR1 MNHEY, CDR2 SMNVEV (reference sequence). Trimming left V 6 bases short and J 0 bases short, with 9 bases between. This CDR3 is built from 15 residues. This chain's CDR3 is CASSGHLSGANVLTF. CDR3 in DNA: TGTGCCAGCAGCGGACACCTCTCTGGGGCCAACGTCCTGACTTTC.

The chain has TRBV5-4 and TRBJ1-1; D is unresolved. The CDR3 has 11 residues. The germline V gene encodes CDR1 SGHNT and CDR2 YYREEE (reference sequence). The germline V and J ends were trimmed by 5 bases and 5 bases, with 7 bases remaining between them. The CDR3: CASREGTEAFF. CDR3 nucleotides: TGTGCCAGCAGAGAAGGAACTGAAGCTTTCTTT. Based on the CDR3 plus reference TRBV5-4 and TRBJ1-1, the full variable domain is ETGVTQSPTHLIKTRGQQVTLRCSSQSGHNTVSWYQQALGQGPQFIFQYYREEENGRGNFPPRFSGLQFPNYSSELNVNALELDDSALYLCASREGTEAFFGQGTRLTVV.

The chain has TRBV21-1 and TRBJ2-4; the D segment call TRBD2 is taken from the table without a DNA check. TRBV21-1 represents a pseudogene. This CDR3 spans 18 amino acids. CDR3 DNA: TGTGCCAGCAGCCGGCCGGGACTAGCGTTTCTAGCCAAAAACATTCAGTACTTC. This codes for CASSRPGLAFLAKNIQYF.

This chain links TRBV27 with TRBJ2-1, with 7 bases lining up with TRBD1. Germline CDR1 is MNHEY and CDR2 is SMNVEV (reference sequence). The CDR3 sequence is 15 residues long. Trimming cost V 3 bases and J 2 bases; bases outside gene matches: 4. The CDR3 region is CASSLAGTAYNEQFF. In nucleotides, the CDR3 is TGTGCCAGCAGTTTGGCCGGGACAGCCTACAATGAGCAGTTCTTC.

The chain links TRBV10-3 to TRBJ2-1, with 11 bases that match TRBD2. The CDR3 extends over 20 amino acids. V lost 3 bases to trimming and J lost 0 bases; unmatched junction nucleotides: 13. Germline V gene data show CDR1 as ENHRY and CDR2 as SYGVKD. The DNA of the CDR3 is TGTGCCATCAGTGATCCCGGGACTAGCGGCCAGGGGAGCTCCTACAATGAGCAGTTCTTC. Translated, it gives CAISDPGTSGQGSSYNEQFF.

V gene TRBV28 combines with J gene TRBJ2-7; 9 positions agree with TRBD1. Per the germline V gene, CDR1 is MDHEN and CDR2 is SYDVKM. The CDR3 has 15 residues. Unmatched junction bases numbered 10, after V lost 7 bases and J lost 3 bases. The CDR3 region has the DNA TGTGCCAGCATCACAAACCGGGACAGGGTCTACGAGCAGTACTTC. Protein sequence: CASITNRDRVYEQYF.

V and J are TRBV25-1 and TRBJ2-7, with D possibly matching TRBD1 (5 bases). Germline-derived CDR1 and CDR2 are MGHDK and SYGVNS. The CDR3 length is 13 residues. V was shortened by 2 bases and J by 4 bases, with 9 bases between the two germline ends. CDR3 region: CASSERGRYEQYF. In DNA, the CDR3 is TGTGCCAGCAGTGAAAGGGGAAGATACGAGCAGTACTTC.

The V call is TRBV9, the J call TRBJ1-1, with D possibly being TRBD1 (5 bases). The germline V and J ends were trimmed by 4 bases and 1 base, with 8 bases remaining between them. CDR3 length equals 13 residues. CDR1 SGDLS and CDR2 YYNGEE come from the germline V gene. CDR3: CASSWTQNTEAFF. DNA for the CDR3: TGTGCCAGCAGCTGGACACAGAACACTGAAGCTTTCTTT.

V usage is TRBV5-1 and J usage is TRBJ1-4, with unresolved D. V shed 2 bases and J shed 3 bases, with 11 bases lying between them. Per the germline V gene, CDR1 is SGHRS and CDR2 is YFSETQ. This CDR3 has 15 amino acids. The CDR3 loop is CASSFLTASNEKLFF. As DNA, the CDR3 is TGCGCCAGCAGCTTTTTGACGGCTTCTAATGAAAAACTGTTTTTT.

This chain connects TRBV19 to TRBJ2-7; TRBD1 is a possible D gene (6 bases). Germline V gene lookup returns CDR1 LNHDA and CDR2 SQIVND (reference sequence). The germline V and J ends were trimmed by 3 bases and 2 bases, with 11 bases remaining between them. The CDR3 has 14 amino acids. The CDR3 here is CASSIAGATYEQYF. The CDR3 DNA follows: TGTGCCAGTAGTATTGCAGGGGCGACCTACGAGCAGTACTTC.

The rearrangement uses TRBV6-5 and TRBJ2-7; D may be TRBD1 (5 bases). CDR3 length: 13 amino acids. The germline V gene encodes CDR1 MNHEY and CDR2 SVGAGI. The V and J ends lost 10 bases and 3 bases respectively, with 16 bases between them. CDR3 coding DNA: TGTGCCACCTCCCCAGGGTTGAACTACGAGCAGTACTTC. This codes for CATSPGLNYEQYF.

Points on this clone: Other nucleotide sequences in the sample specify the same CDR3. The chain uses TRBV19 and TRBJ1-2; 8 nucleotides align to TRBD1. CDR3 length equals 21 residues. The germline V gene encodes CDR1 LNHDA and CDR2 SQIVND (reference sequence). V was pared by 0 bases and J by 5 bases, with 23 bases of the junction left unmatched. CDR3 nucleotides: TGTGCCAGTAGTATAGAAGGAGATAACGGACAGGGCAAGCCGTCTATTTATGGCTACACCTTC. Translated, it gives CASSIEGDNGQGKPSIYGYTF.

The rearrangement joins TRBV4-1 to TRBJ1-1; D not certain. Trimming removed 0 bases from V and 4 bases from J, with 12 bases in between. This CDR3 is built from 15 residues. In germline, CDR1 is MGHRA, CDR2 YSYEKL. The CDR3 DNA reads TGCGCCAGCAGCCAAGATTCCTCAGGAGCCACTGAAGCTTTCTTT. Amino acids: CASSQDSSGATEAFF.

This chain uses TRBV27 with TRBJ2-2; D perhaps matches TRBD1 (6 bases). Germline V CDR1 and CDR2: MNHEY, SMNVEV (reference sequence). CDR3 length equals 12 residues. Trimming took 7 bases from V and 6 from J, leaving 9 bases between them. CDR3 sequence (DNA): TGTGCCAGCAAGGGGGATTCCGGGGAGCTGTTTTTT. This encodes CASKGDSGELFF.

The J gene is TRBJ1-2, the V gene TRBV28; 9 bases map to TRBD1. Germline V gives CDR1 MDHEN, CDR2 SYDVKM. V lost 6 bases and J lost 4; bases outside the gene matches: 12. The CDR3 has 16 amino acids. CDR3 nucleotide sequence: TGTGCCAGCAGCAACCGGGACAGGGAGTTAATCTATGGCTACACCTTC. It specifies CASSNRDRELIYGYTF.

This rearrangement joins TRBV6-5 to TRBJ2-7; the D is unclear. The CDR3 extends over 16 amino acids. Germline CDR1 and CDR2: MNHEY and SVGAGI. The V gene lost 2 bases and the J gene lost 3 bases, with 17 bases spanning the gap. The CDR3 reads CASSYQGWRFHYEQYF. DNA of the CDR3: TGTGCCAGCAGTTACCAAGGTTGGCGGTTTCACTACGAGCAGTACTTC.

The chain recombines TRBV7-6 with TRBJ1-1; maybe TRBD1 (6 bases). Trimming stripped 4 bases from V and 1 base from J, with 13 bases between. In germline, CDR1 is SGHVS, CDR2 FNYEAQ. The CDR3 runs to 15 residues. CDR3: CASSYQTGPNTEAFF. CDR3 coding DNA: TGTGCCAGCAGCTACCAGACAGGCCCGAACACTGAAGCTTTCTTT.

CDR3 amino acids: CSVESATNEKLFF. CDR3 coding DNA: TGCAGCGTTGAGAGTGCAACTAATGAAAAACTGTTTTTT. The chain carries TRBV29-1 and TRBJ1-4, with D hard to call. Trimming removed 3 bases at V and 0 bases at J, with 5 bases between. Germline values: CDR1 SQVTM, CDR2 ANQGSEA. There are 13 residues in the CDR3.

The chain couples TRBV4-1 to TRBJ1-6; TRBD1 agrees at 7 bases. In germline, CDR1 is MGHRA, CDR2 YSYEKL. The CDR3 has 15 residues. V lost 1 base, J lost 14 bases, and 11 bases stayed unmatched. The CDR3 coding sequence is TGCGCCAGCAGCCAAGTTGTCAGGGGGAAAGAGACCCTCCACTTT. This sequence encodes CASSQVVRGKETLHF.

The CDR3 DNA reads TGTGCCAGCAGCGTATCAGGTTCACCCCTCCACTTT. The encoded protein is CASSVSGSPLHF. The V gene is TRBV9, the J gene TRBJ1-6; D gene ambiguous. Trimming removed 1 base from V and 9 bases from J, with 5 bases in between. The CDR3 has 12 amino acids. Germline-derived CDR1 and CDR2 are SGDLS and YYNGEE.

The gene calls are TRBV6-1 and TRBJ2-1, with 10 bases aligning to TRBD2. Unmatched junction bases numbered 16, after V lost 0 bases and J lost 8 bases. The V gene's germline CDR1 is MNHNS and CDR2 SASEGT. CDR3 length: 19 residues. This CDR3 is CASSEAPGWLAGVKDEQFF. For the CDR3, the DNA is TGTGCCAGCAGTGAAGCTCCAGGGTGGCTAGCGGGAGTAAAGGATGAGCAGTTCTTC.

The chain couples TRBV10-2 to TRBJ2-1, with D perhaps matching TRBD1 (7 bases). V was clipped by 6 bases and J by 0 bases, with 12 bases between them. CDR1 and CDR2 from the germline V gene are WSHSY and SAAADI. This CDR3 has 15 amino acids. The CDR3 DNA sequence: TGCGCCAGCAGGGCGGGGACAGTCTCCTACAATGAGCAGTTCTTC. Residues: CASRAGTVSYNEQFF.

The sample holds one count of this clone. J is TRBJ1-2 and V is TRBV6-5; D gene unclear. Germline V gene data show CDR1 as MNHEY and CDR2 as SVGAGI. Trimming removed 2 bases from V and 2 bases from J, with 6 bases in between. CDR3 length: 13 amino acids. The CDR3 reads CASSYRSNYGYTF. As DNA, the CDR3 is TGTGCCAGCAGTTACAGGTCGAACTATGGCTACACCTTC.